This T cell receptor beta chain was identified in a study of shared clonotypes between healthy human individuals. On sorted subsets, replicate PCRs used roughly 190 ng DNA, or some 28,000 T cell genomes. The assay was immunoSEQ multiplex PCR, and TCRdb's table has in-frame clones only and misses some. The table has roughly 2.2 million clones, approximately 95% seen once. CDR1 and CDR2 (germline): SGDLS, YYNGEE. Trimming removed 0 bases from V and 4 bases from J, with 10 bases in between. The CDR3 runs to 15 residues. The study, taken as a whole, reports: The study found lower generation probabilities in non-shared clonotypes than in those shared by all four donors. Researchers sampled blood only, noting tissue repertoires likely differ.

The donors were adults (healthy and HIV-negative) with no recent acute infections or vaccinations. Notes on this clone: Its target is not known.

The material sequenced was naive CD4+ T cells from PBMCs. Subset denoted: CD45RA+ positively selected. The chain has TRBV9 and TRBJ2-2; D ambiguous. The receptor's source is a man between 18 and 29 years old in good health. Some clones in this sample may be carry-over from other donors' samples. The CDR3, as DNA: TGTGCCAGCAGCGTAGCCGGCAGTCTCACCGGGGAGCTGTTTTTT. As protein: CASSVAGSLTGELFF.